These T cell receptor beta chains were read from a single sample in a study of Tregs in tolerant kidney transplant recipients. The assay was immunoSEQ multiplex PCR, and TCRdb's table has in-frame clones only and misses some. The table lists tens of thousands of clones, under 95% of them singletons. The material was CD4+ T cells from blood (PBMCs), obtained 12 months after the transplant. All receptors derive from a human patient who received a combined kidney and bone marrow transplant. Some T cells may be the graft donor's. Both conserved end residues are part of each CDR3. The D gene is left open where the match is weak. Not every row has a clone size; where given, it reads once, few, many or a size class.

V,size,D,J,CDR3,DNA
TRBV13,.,.,TRBJ1-2,CASSLEARGGYTF,TGTGCCAGCAGCTTAGAGGCCAGGGGAGGCTACACCTTC
TRBV7-2,.,.,TRBJ2-2,CASSPRQDSNTGELFF,TGTGCCAGCAGCCCGCGACAGGATTCTAACACCGGGGAGCTGTTTTTT
TRBV4-1,.,TRBD2,TRBJ2-3,CASSQRTSGLTDTQYF,TGCGCCAGCAGCCAACGGACTAGCGGCCTCACAGATACGCAGTATTTT
TRBV28,.,TRBD2,TRBJ2-5,CASSTKRGGLKKTQYF,TGTGCCAGCAGTACCAAGCGGGGGGGTCTCAAAAAGACCCAGTACTTC
TRBV5-1,.,.,TRBJ2-5,CASSLEAGVQETQYF,TGCGCCAGCAGCTTGGAAGCAGGGGTCCAAGAGACCCAGTACTTC
TRBV5-1,.,TRBD1,TRBJ1-2,CASSLAGTGYGYTF,TGCGCCAGCAGCTTGGCCGGGACAGGGTACGGCTACACCTTC
TRBV7-2,.,.,TRBJ2-3,CASTNPGDTQYF,TGTGCCAGCACAAATCCGGGAGATACGCAGTATTTT
TRBV6-1,.,.,TRBJ1-2,CASNEVPVYGYTF,TGTGCCAGCAATGAGGTACCGGTCTATGGCTACACCTTC
TRBV4-3,.,.,TRBJ1-4,CASSQDRGGFNEKLFF,TGCGCCAGCAGCCAAGATCGGGGAGGTTTTAATGAAAAACTGTTTTTT
TRBV15,once,.,TRBJ2-7,CATSRGEYEQYF,TGTGCCACCAGCAGAGGAGAGTACGAGCAGTACTTC
TRBV30,once,TRBD1,TRBJ1-6,CAWKTGTGNSPLHF,TGTGCCTGGAAAACCGGGACAGGGAATTCCCCCCTCCACTTT
TRBV5-1,.,TRBD1,TRBJ2-3,CASSADRGPTDTQYF,TGCGCCAGCAGCGCGGACAGGGGGCCCACAGATACGCAGTATTTT
TRBV5-1,.,TRBD1,TRBJ2-4,CASSLGSAGQGSSPLAKNIQYF,TGCGCCAGCAGCTTGGGGTCAGCTGGACAGGGGTCGTCCCCCTTAGCCAAAAACATTCAGTACTTC
TRBV6-5,.,.,TRBJ1-1,CASSYSGRTEAFF,TGTGCCAGCAGTTACTCTGGGCGAACTGAAGCTTTCTTT
TRBV5-1,.,.,TRBJ1-2,CASSATGSNYGYTF,TGCGCCAGCAGCGCCACAGGTTCCAACTATGGCTACACCTTC
TRBV4-1,.,TRBD1,TRBJ2-4,CASSQLPQGVAKNIQYF,TGCGCCAGCAGCCAACTCCCGCAGGGGGTAGCCAAAAACATTCAGTACTTC
TRBV11-3,.,.,TRBJ1-1,CASSFNMNTEAFF,TGTGCCAGCAGCTTTAACATGAACACTGAAGCTTTCTTT
TRBV4-2,.,TRBD2,TRBJ2-3,CASSQGLAGVTDTQYF,TGTGCCAGCAGCCAAGGATTAGCGGGAGTGACCGATACGCAGTATTTT
TRBV6-5,.,TRBD1,TRBJ1-2,CASSIDRGWSYGYTF,TGTGCCAGCAGTATCGACAGGGGTTGGAGCTATGGCTACACCTTC
TRBV7-3,.,.,TRBJ1-1,CASSFDAGGTEAFF,TGTGCCAGCAGCTTCGATGCGGGTGGCACTGAAGCTTTCTTT
TRBV6-4,.,TRBD1,TRBJ1-1,CASSGQGGNTEAFF,TGTGCCAGCAGCGGACAGGGGGGGAACACTGAAGCTTTCTTT
TRBV7-9,.,.,TRBJ2-5,CASGLTLGPYQETQYF,TGTGCCAGCGGCTTGACGTTGGGCCCGTACCAAGAGACCCAGTACTTC
TRBV18,.,TRBD2,TRBJ2-5,CASSPLSFTSGRGPTQYF,TGTGCCAGCTCACCCCTGAGCTTTACTAGCGGGAGAGGTCCGACCCAGTACTTC
TRBV7-2,.,.,TRBJ2-2,CASSLGGGWTGELFF,TGTGCCAGCAGCTTGGGAGGGGGATGGACCGGGGAGCTGTTTTTT
TRBV18,.,.,TRBJ1-5,CASSPAEVTSQHF,TGTGCCAGCTCACCCGCAGAGGTCACATCCCAGCATTTT
TRBV4-1,.,TRBD1,TRBJ1-6,CASSQDPGRGNSPLHF,TGCGCCAGCAGCCAAGATCCCGGCAGGGGGAATTCACCCCTCCACTTT
TRBV7-2,.,.,TRBJ2-1,CASSPGTSYNEQFF,TGTGCCAGCAGCCCAGGGACTTCCTACAATGAGCAGTTCTTC
TRBV11-3,.,TRBD1,TRBJ2-1,CASSSPRTGDRNEQFF,TGTGCCAGCAGTTCCCCCAGGACAGGGGATAGGAATGAGCAGTTCTTC
TRBV27,.,.,TRBJ1-1,CASSFNSGSGGTFF,TGTGCCAGCAGTTTCAACTCCGGGAGCGGGGGTACTTTCTTT
TRBV5-4,.,TRBD1,TRBJ1-3,CASSIQGASGNTIYF,TGTGCCAGCAGTATACAGGGGGCTTCTGGAAACACCATATATTTT
TRBV7-6,.,TRBD2,TRBJ2-1,CASSPLRAGGYNEQFF,TGTGCCAGCAGCCCACTCCGGGCGGGAGGGTACAATGAGCAGTTCTTC
TRBV29-1,.,TRBD1,TRBJ2-3,CSVAGTGAADTQYF,TGCAGCGTTGCCGGGACAGGGGCGGCAGATACGCAGTATTTT
TRBV9,.,TRBD2,TRBJ2-7,CASSVGWGGGASYEQYF,TGTGCCAGCAGCGTAGGCTGGGGCGGGGGGGCCTCCTACGAGCAGTACTTC
TRBV6-6,.,TRBD1,TRBJ2-7,CASSYYRGPLNYEQYF,TGTGCCAGCAGCTATTACAGGGGACCCCTCAACTACGAGCAGTACTTC
TRBV5-4,few,.,TRBJ1-2,CASSAGNRVDYGYTF,TGTGCCAGCAGCGCCGGAAACAGGGTCGACTATGGCTACACCTTC
TRBV27,.,TRBD2,TRBJ2-1,CASSPGSGGTEYNEQFF,TGTGCCAGCAGCCCCGGTAGCGGGGGGACGGAGTACAATGAGCAGTTCTTC
TRBV5-1,once,TRBD2,TRBJ2-1,CASSSVLAGRRNEQFF,TGCGCCAGCAGCTCCGTTCTAGCGGGAAGGCGGAATGAGCAGTTCTTC
TRBV6-6,few,.,TRBJ1-6,CASSPGFSSYNSPLHF,TGTGCCAGCAGCCCGGGGTTCAGCTCCTATAATTCACCCCTCCACTTT
TRBV7-8,.,TRBD2,TRBJ2-1,CASSLLAGVSYNEQFF,TGTGCCAGCAGCCTCCTAGCGGGGGTCTCCTACAATGAGCAGTTCTTC
TRBV6-6,.,.,TRBJ2-3,CASKYSDITDTQYF,TGTGCCAGCAAATATAGCGACATCACAGATACGCAGTATTTT
TRBV11-1,.,TRBD1,TRBJ2-3,CASTLGDSHTDTQYF,TGTGCCAGCACGTTAGGGGACAGCCACACAGATACGCAGTATTTT
TRBV30,.,TRBD1,TRBJ2-7,CAWSTGNRGFNEQYF,TGTGCCTGGAGTACGGGGAACAGGGGGTTCAACGAGCAGTACTTC
TRBV19,.,.,TRBJ2-7,CASDPSDFRYDEQYF,TGTGCCAGTGACCCTAGCGATTTCCGATACGACGAGCAGTACTTC
TRBV4-2,.,.,TRBJ2-6,CASWRGDRDLISGANVLTF,TGTGCCAGCTGGCGGGGGGACAGGGATTTGATCTCTGGGGCCAACGTCCTGACTTTC
TRBV6-5,.,.,TRBJ1-2,CASSYDPGVIGYTF,TGTGCCAGCAGTTACGATCCAGGGGTAATTGGCTACACCTTC
TRBV6-6,once,TRBD2,TRBJ2-3,CASSYGAGVSTDTQYF,TGTGCCAGCAGTTACGGAGCGGGGGTGAGCACAGATACGCAGTATTTT
TRBV18,.,TRBD2,TRBJ2-7,CASSPPNGGVDEQYF,TGTGCCAGCTCACCACCCAACGGGGGGGTCGACGAGCAGTACTTC
TRBV29-1,.,.,TRBJ1-5,CSGQASVDQPQHF,TGCAGCGGGCAGGCGTCCGTCGATCAGCCCCAGCATTTT
TRBV10-1,.,TRBD2,TRBJ2-7,CASRASGKVEQYF,TGCGCCAGCAGGGCTAGCGGGAAAGTCGAGCAGTACTTC
TRBV21-1,.,.,TRBJ2-2,CASSKVEAGRYTGELFF,TGTGCCAGCAGCAAAGTTGAAGCGGGTCGATACACCGGGGAGCTGTTTTTT
TRBV5-1,.,TRBD1,TRBJ2-7,CASSSSSGTAISYEQYF,TGCGCCAGCAGCTCGAGCTCCGGGACAGCGATTTCCTACGAGCAGTACTTC